This T cell receptor beta chain derives from a study of OX40 agonist ivuxolimab in advanced cancers. Study summary: One hepatocellular carcinoma and a couple of cutaneous melanoma patients partially responded. Study findings and constraints: Among the lowest levels of clonal expansion were found in partial responders at 0.1-3.0 mg/kg.

The length of the CDR3 is 18 residues. V shed 7 bases and J 0 bases; nucleotides not matched to a gene: 8. The germline gives CDR1 MDHEN, CDR2 SYDVKM. Assay: immunoSEQ multiplex PCR; the TCRdb copy retains only in-frame clones and omits some. This table holds some 83,000 clones, roughly nine tenths found once. Autoimmune disease history or systemic immunosuppression meant exclusion. About this clone itself: Its antigen is unknown.

The chain carries TRBV28 and TRBJ2-3, with 15 bases that match TRBD2. This receptor was identified in an adult with an advanced solid tumor such as melanoma, head and neck, liver or kidney cancer. The input for sequencing was CD4+ or CD8+ T cells sorted from blood, taken in a trial of the OX40 agonist ivuxolimab. This CDR3 reads CASNGLAGGRGSTDTQYF. The CDR3, as DNA: TGTGCCAGCAATGGACTAGCGGGGGGGCGTGGAAGCACAGATACGCAGTATTTT.